This TCR beta chain was sequenced during a study of T cell changes during pregnancy in multiple sclerosis. Sequencing used immunoSEQ multiplex PCR; TCRdb keeps in-frame clones, though not all of them. Of under 40,000 clones in the sample, more than 75% are singletons; the top ten hold roughly 5%. Sample: peripheral blood, taken in the third trimester of pregnancy. The sequence derives from a female donor in good health, enrolled as a control in a pregnancy study.

The CDR3 nucleotides are TGTGCCAGCAGTGAACCCAGCGGGAGATACAATGAGCAGTTCTTC. Its protein product is CASSEPSGRYNEQFF. The chain has TRBV25-1 and TRBJ2-1, with TRBD2 identical over 8 bases. Trimming cost V 2 bases and J 4 bases; bases outside gene matches: 4. CDR1 and CDR2 (germline): MGHDK, SYGVNS. The CDR3 is 15 residues long.